This T cell receptor (beta chain) was observed in a study of T cell repertoires in cytomegalovirus infection. TCRdb recomputed calls from the reads with MiXCR, one row per CDR3 protein. The profile covers 450,000 to 600,000 distinct CDR3 sequences, with about 39% appearing a single time and about 39% taken by the ten largest. With 6 bases removed from V and 0 bases from J, the gap between germline ends came to 13 bases. CDR1 and CDR2 (germline): MDHEN, SYDVKM. The CDR3 length is 15 residues. This clonotype showed up just a few times. Its antigen is currently unknown. The chain couples TRBV28 to TRBJ2-3; possibly TRBD1 for D (6 bases). Source: cultured PBMCs, taken from culture after CMV antigen stimulation. The sequence came from a human donor in good health (CMV status not recorded). Some clones in this sample may be carry-over from other donors' samples. CDR3 DNA sequence: TGTGCCAGCAGCCCCGGGACATCTAGCACAGATACGCAGTATTTT. This sequence encodes CASSPGTSSTDTQYF.